The TCR beta chain under discussion was sequenced for a study of cytomegalovirus exposure and HLA in healthy donors. PCR involved 60 Vbeta and 13 Jbeta primers. Repertoires were generated with immunoSEQ multiplex PCR, while TCRdb's copy carries only in-frame clones and drops some. This sample carries roughly 100,000 clones, about 75% of them seen once, and the ten largest clones take approximately 4.4%. Of note for this clone: Its antigen is currently unknown.

Findings and caveats of the study: Researchers reported from a later analysis that most CMV-associated TCR beta chains appeared HLA-restricted.

V lost 0 bases, J lost 5 bases, and 20 bases lay in between. The CDR3 runs to 17 residues. Germline V gene sequence: CDR1 SGHRS, CDR2 YFSETQ. The receptor's source is a woman aged 40 to 50 in good health and CMV-seronegative. J is TRBJ1-1 and V is TRBV5-1; D possibly corresponds to TRBD1 (6 bases). Material: PBMCs. CDR3 protein: CASSLVVTGFVGTEAFF. CDR3 bases: TGCGCCAGCAGCTTGGTTGTCACAGGGTTCGTCGGGACTGAAGCTTTCTTT.